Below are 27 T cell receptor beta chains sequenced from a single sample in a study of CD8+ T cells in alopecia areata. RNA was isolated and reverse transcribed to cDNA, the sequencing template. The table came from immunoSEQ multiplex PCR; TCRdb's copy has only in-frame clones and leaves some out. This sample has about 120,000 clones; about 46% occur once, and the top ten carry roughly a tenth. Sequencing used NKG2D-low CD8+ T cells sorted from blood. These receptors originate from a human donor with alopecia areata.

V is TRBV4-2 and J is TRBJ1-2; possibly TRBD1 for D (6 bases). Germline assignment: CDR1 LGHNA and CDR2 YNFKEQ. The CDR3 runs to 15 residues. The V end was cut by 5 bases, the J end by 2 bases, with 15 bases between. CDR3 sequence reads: CASSYSGAPNYGYTF. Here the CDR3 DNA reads TGTGCCAGCAGCTACTCGGGGGCACCCAACTATGGCTACACCTTC.

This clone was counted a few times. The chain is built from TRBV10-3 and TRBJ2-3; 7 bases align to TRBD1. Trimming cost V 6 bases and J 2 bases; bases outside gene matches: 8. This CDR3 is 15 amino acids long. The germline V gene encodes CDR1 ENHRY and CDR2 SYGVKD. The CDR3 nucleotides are TGTGCCATCAGCCAGACAGGGCATCCCACAGATACGCAGTATTTT. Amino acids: CAISQTGHPTDTQYF.

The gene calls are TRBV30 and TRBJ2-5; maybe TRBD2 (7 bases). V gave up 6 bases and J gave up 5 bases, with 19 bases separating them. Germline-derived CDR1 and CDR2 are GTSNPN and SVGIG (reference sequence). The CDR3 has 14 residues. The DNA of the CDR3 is TGTGCCTGCCACAGTGGTGGGAGGGGGGAGACCCAGTACTTC. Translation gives CACHSGGRGETQYF.

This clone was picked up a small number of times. The CDR3 loop reads CSVEDGTGRTEAFF. In DNA, the CDR3 is TGCAGCGTTGAAGACGGGACAGGGCGCACTGAAGCTTTCTTT. V gene TRBV29-1 combines with J gene TRBJ1-1, with TRBD1 matching 9 bases. The CDR3 spans 14 residues. The J segment lost 4 bases and the V segment lost 0 bases, leaving 3 bases of the junction unmatched. Germline values: CDR1 SQVTM, CDR2 ANQGSEA.

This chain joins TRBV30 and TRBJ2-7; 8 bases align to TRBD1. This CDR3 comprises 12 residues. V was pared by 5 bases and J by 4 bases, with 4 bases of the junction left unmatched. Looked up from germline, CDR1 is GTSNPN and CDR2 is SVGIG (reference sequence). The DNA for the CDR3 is TGTGCCTGGGCGGACAGGGTTTACGAGCAGTACTTC. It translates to CAWADRVYEQYF.

The CDR3 spells CASSIGGQETQYF. The CDR3 DNA is TGTGCCAGCAGCATCGGCGGCCAAGAGACCCAGTACTTC. The rearrangement links TRBV13 to TRBJ2-5, with D unresolved. V lost 5 bases, J lost 1 base, and 8 bases lay in between. CDR1 and CDR2 from the germline V gene are PRHDT and FYEKMQ (reference sequence). The CDR3 contains 13 residues.

The CDR3 spells CASSESRGAPDTQYF. The CDR3 DNA is TGTGCCAGCAGTGAAAGTCGGGGGGCCCCAGATACGCAGTATTTT. This chain connects TRBV2 to TRBJ2-3; tentatively, D is TRBD2 (7 bases). The CDR3 contains 15 residues. Trimming cost V 2 bases and J 4 bases, with 13 bases left between them. Per the germline V gene, CDR1 is SNHLY and CDR2 is FYNNEI.

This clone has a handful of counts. CDR3: CSVTFGTPEAKNIQYF. CDR3 DNA sequence: TGCAGCGTTACCTTTGGGACACCCGAAGCCAAAAACATTCAGTACTTC. The chain couples TRBV29-1 to TRBJ2-4; weak D call: TRBD1 (6 bases). The CDR3 spans 16 residues. Trimming shortened V by 5 bases and J by 0 bases, and 17 bases separated the two germline ends. Germline CDR1 and CDR2: SQVTM and ANQGSEA.

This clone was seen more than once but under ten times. The CDR3 spells CASSLNAGSGNEQFF. The CDR3 DNA reads as TGTGCCAGCAGTTTAAATGCGGGCAGCGGGAATGAGCAGTTCTTC. V and J are TRBV27 and TRBJ2-1; D may be TRBD2 (6 bases). Trimming took 2 bases from V and 7 from J, leaving 15 bases between them. This CDR3 has 15 residues. Per the germline V gene, CDR1 is MNHEY and CDR2 is SMNVEV (reference sequence).

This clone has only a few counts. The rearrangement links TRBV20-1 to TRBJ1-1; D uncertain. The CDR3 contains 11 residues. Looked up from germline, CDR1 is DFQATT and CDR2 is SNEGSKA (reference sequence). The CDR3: CILSGYTEAFF. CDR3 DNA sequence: TGCATCCTGAGTGGGTACACTGAAGCTTTCTTT.

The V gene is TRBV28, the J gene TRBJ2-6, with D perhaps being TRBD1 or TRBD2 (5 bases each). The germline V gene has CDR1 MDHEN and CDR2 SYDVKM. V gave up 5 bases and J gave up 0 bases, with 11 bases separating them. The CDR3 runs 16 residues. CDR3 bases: TGTGCCAGCAGTCCCGGGACGAGCTCTGGGGCCAACGTCCTGACTTTC. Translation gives CASSPGTSSGANVLTF.

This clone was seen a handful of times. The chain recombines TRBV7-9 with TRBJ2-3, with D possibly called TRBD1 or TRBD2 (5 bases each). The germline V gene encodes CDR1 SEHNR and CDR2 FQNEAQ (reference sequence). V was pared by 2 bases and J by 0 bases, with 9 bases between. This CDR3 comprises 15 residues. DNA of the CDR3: TGTGCCAGCAGCTTACGACGGGACAGCACAGATACGCAGTATTTT. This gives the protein CASSLRRDSTDTQYF.

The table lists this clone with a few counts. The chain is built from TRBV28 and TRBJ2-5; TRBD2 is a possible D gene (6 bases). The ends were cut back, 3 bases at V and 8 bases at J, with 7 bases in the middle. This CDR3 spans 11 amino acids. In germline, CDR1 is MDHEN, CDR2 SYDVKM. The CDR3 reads CASSLAGTQYF. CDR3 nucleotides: TGTGCCAGCAGTTTGGCGGGAACCCAGTACTTC. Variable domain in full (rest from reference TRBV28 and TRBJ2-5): DVKVTQSSRYLVKRTGEKVFLECVQDMDHENMFWYRQDPGLGLRLIYFSYDVKMKEKGDIPEGYSVSREKKERFSLILESASTNQTSMYLCASSLAGTQYFGPGTRLLVL.

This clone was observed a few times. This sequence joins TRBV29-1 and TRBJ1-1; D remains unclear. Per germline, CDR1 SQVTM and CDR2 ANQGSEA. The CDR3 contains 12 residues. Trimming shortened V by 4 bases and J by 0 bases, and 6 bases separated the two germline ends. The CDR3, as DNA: TGCAGCGTTGTGACATTGAACACTGAAGCTTTCTTT. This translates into CSVVTLNTEAFF.

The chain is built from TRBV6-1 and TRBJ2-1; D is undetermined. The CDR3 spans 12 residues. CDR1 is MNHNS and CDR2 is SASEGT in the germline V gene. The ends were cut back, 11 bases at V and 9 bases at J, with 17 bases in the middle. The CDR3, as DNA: TGTGCCGGCTTATGCAAGGACGGTGAGCAGTTCTTC. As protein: CAGLCKDGEQFF.

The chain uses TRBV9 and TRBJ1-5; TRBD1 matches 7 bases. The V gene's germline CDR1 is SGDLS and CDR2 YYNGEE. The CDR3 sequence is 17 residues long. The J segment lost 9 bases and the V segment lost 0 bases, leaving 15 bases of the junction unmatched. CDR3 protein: CASSVVGRRDSAGPQHF. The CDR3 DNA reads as TGTGCCAGCAGCGTAGTGGGGCGTAGGGACAGCGCCGGGCCCCAGCATTTT.

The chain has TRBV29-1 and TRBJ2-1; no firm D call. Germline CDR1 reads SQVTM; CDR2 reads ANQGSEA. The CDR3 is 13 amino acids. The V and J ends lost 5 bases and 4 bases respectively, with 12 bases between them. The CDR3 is CSVFHHTYNEQFF. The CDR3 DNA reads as TGCAGCGTTTTCCACCACACATACAATGAGCAGTTCTTC.

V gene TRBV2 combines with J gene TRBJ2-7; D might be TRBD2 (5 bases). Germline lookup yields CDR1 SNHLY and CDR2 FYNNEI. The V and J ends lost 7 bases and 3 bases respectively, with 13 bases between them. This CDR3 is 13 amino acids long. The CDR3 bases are TGTGCCAGCAAAGTAGCGAGGGACTACGAGCAGTACTTC. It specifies CASKVARDYEQYF.

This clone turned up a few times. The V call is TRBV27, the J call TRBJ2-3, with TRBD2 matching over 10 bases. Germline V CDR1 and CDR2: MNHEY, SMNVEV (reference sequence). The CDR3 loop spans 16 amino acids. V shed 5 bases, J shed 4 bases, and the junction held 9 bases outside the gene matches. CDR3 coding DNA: TGTGCCAGCAGTCCCTTAAGCGGGAGGGCCCCAGATACGCAGTATTTT. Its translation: CASSPLSGRAPDTQYF.

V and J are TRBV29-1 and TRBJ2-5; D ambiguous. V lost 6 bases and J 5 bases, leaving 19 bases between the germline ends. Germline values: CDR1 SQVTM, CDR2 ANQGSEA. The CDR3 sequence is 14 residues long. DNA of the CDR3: TGCAGCGTCGTAGGGCTGAGTGAGGAGGAGACCCAGTACTTC. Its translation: CSVVGLSEEETQYF.

CDR3 DNA: TGCAGCGTGGAGGGACTAGCGGGGGACGCCTGGGGCACCGGGGAGCTGTTTTTT. Translated: CSVEGLAGDAWGTGELFF. The chain links TRBV29-1 to TRBJ2-2; 14 bases match TRBD2. The CDR3 contains 18 residues. Trimming cost V 6 bases and J 4 bases; bases outside gene matches: 13. Germline CDR1 is SQVTM and CDR2 is ANQGSEA.

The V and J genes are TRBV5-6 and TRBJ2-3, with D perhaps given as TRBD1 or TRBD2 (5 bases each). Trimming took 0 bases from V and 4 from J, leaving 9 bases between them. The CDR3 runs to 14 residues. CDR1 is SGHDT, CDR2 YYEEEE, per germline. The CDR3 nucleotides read TGTGCCAGCAGCTTGGGGGGGAGTCCAGATACGCAGTATTTT. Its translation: CASSLGGSPDTQYF.

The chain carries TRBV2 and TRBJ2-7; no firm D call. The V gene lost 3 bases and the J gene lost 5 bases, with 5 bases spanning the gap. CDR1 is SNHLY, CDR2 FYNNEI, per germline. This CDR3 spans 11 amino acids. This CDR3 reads CASSENHEQYF. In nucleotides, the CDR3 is TGTGCCAGCAGTGAGAACCACGAGCAGTACTTC.

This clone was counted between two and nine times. The chain's CDR3 is CSAAGFFRRGTEAFF. The DNA of the CDR3 is TGCAGCGCCGCGGGTTTTTTTAGGAGGGGCACTGAAGCTTTCTTT. The chain couples TRBV29-1 to TRBJ1-1; weak D call: TRBD1 (5 bases). This CDR3 is built from 15 residues. Germline CDR1 and CDR2: SQVTM and ANQGSEA. Trimming pared 7 bases from V and 4 bases from J, leaving 22 bases between. Complete variable domain (other parts from reference TRBV29-1 and TRBJ1-1): SAVISQKPSRDICQRGTSLTIQCQVDSQVTMMFWYRQQPGQSLTLIATANQGSEATYESGFVIDKFPISRPNLTFSTLTVSNMSPEDSSIYLCSAAGFFRRGTEAFFGQGTRLTVV.

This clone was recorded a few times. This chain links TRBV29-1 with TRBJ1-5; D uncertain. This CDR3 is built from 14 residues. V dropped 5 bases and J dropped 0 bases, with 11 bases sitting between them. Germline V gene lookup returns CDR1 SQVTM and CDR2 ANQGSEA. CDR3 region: CSVLEKHSNQPQHF. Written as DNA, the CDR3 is TGCAGCGTTTTAGAGAAACATAGCAATCAGCCCCAGCATTTT.

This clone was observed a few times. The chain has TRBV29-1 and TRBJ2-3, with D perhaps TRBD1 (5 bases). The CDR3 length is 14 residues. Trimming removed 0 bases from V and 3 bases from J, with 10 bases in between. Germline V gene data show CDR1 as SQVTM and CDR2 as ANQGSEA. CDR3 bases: TGCAGCGTTGAAGACAGGGTGTGGACAGATACGCAGTATTTT. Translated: CSVEDRVWTDTQYF.

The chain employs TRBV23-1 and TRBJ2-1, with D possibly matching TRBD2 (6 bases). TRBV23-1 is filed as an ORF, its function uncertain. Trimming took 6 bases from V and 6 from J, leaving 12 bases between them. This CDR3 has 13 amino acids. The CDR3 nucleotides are TGCGCCAGCAGAATGGGAGGAATCAATGAGCAGTTCTTC. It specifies CASRMGGINEQFF.